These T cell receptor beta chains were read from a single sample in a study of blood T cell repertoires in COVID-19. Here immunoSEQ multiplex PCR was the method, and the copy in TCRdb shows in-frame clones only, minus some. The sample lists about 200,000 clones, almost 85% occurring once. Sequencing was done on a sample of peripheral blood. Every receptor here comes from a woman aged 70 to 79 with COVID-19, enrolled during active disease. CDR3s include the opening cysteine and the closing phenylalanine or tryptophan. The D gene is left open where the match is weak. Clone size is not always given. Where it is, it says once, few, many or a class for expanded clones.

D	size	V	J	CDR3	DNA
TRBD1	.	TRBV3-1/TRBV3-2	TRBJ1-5	CASNRDSSYEYRSNQPQHF	TGTGCCAGCAACAGGGACAGCTCATACGAGTATAGAAGCAATCAGCCCCAGCATTTT
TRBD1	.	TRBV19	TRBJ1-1	CASSARGDRLNTEAFF	TGTGCCAGTAGCGCCCGGGGGGACAGGTTAAACACTGAAGCTTTCTTT
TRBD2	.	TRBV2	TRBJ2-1	CATGRASGSYNEQFF	TGTGCCACGGGGAGGGCTAGCGGGAGTTACAATGAGCAGTTCTTC
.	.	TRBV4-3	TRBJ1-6	CASSREVLPPLHF	TGCGCCAGCAGCCGAGAGGTACTTCCTCCCCTCCACTTT
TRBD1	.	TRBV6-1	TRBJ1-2	CASSDRTGPLSGYTF	TGTGCCAGCAGTGATCGGACAGGGCCCCTTAGTGGCTACACCTTC
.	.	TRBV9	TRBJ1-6	CASSGGLSYNSPLHF	TGTGCCAGCAGCGGCGGACTCTCCTATAATTCACCCCTCCACTTT
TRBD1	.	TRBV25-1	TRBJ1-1	CASSPRQGARDTEAFF	TGTGCCAGCAGCCCAAGACAGGGGGCGCGGGACACTGAAGCTTTCTTT
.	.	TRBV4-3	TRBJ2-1	CASSQDYSNQGDEQFF	TGCGCCAGCAGCCAAGATTACAGCAATCAAGGGGATGAGCAGTTCTTC
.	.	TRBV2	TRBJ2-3	CASAAPVSTDTQYF	TGTGCCAGCGCGGCCCCGGTTAGCACAGATACGCAGTATTTT
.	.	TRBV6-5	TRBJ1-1	CASKAGTSEAFF	TGTGCCAGCAAGGCAGGCACCTCAGAAGCTTTCTTT
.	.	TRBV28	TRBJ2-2	CASSFSGNTGELFF	TGTGCCAGCAGTTTCTCAGGGAACACCGGGGAGCTGTTTTTT
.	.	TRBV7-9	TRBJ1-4	CASSLRQDNEKLFF	TGTGCCAGCAGCTTACGACAGGATAATGAAAAACTGTTTTTT
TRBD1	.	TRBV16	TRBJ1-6	CASSRTGQTSGGNSPLHF	TGTGCCAGCAGCCGGACAGGGCAAACCTCCGGGGGGAATTCACCCCTCCACTTT
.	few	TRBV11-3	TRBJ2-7	CASSFNSYEQYF	TGTGCCAGCAGCTTCAACTCCTACGAGCAGTACTTC
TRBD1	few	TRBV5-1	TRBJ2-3	CASSSGQPWTDTQYF	TGCGCCAGCAGCTCGGGACAGCCCTGGACAGATACGCAGTATTTT
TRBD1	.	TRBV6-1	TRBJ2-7	CASSEIWTGEYEQYF	TGTGCCAGCAGTGAAATCTGGACAGGGGAATACGAGCAGTACTTC
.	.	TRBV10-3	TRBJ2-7	CAISEGLGEYYEQYF	TGTGCCATCAGTGAGGGACTCGGGGAATACTACGAGCAGTACTTC
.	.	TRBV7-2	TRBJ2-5	CASSPLRGETQYF	TGTGCCAGCAGCCCTCTGCGAGGGGAGACCCAGTACTTC
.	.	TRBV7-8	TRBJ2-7	CASSLKREYEQYF	TGTGCCAGCAGCTTAAAACGGGAGTACGAGCAGTACTTC
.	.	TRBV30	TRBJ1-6	CAWKDRDNSPLHF	TGTGCCTGGAAGGACAGAGATAATTCACCCCTCCACTTT
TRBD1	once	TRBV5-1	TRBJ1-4	CASSLMPGQGNEKLFF	TGCGCCAGCAGCTTGATGCCGGGACAGGGGAATGAAAAACTGTTTTTT
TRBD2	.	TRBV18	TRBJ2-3	CASSPPGRGTDTQYF	TGTGCCAGCTCACCACCGGGGAGGGGCACAGATACGCAGTATTTT
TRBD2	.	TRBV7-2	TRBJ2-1	CASSFFTGGYNEQFF	TGTGCCAGCAGCTTTTTCACCGGGGGGTACAATGAGCAGTTCTTC
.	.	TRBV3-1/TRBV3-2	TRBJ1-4	CASSQGGLREKLFF	TGTGCCAGCAGCCAAGGAGGGCTGAGGGAAAAACTGTTTTTT
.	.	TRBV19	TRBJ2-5	CASSIWRGGGQETQYF	TGTGCCAGTAGTATTTGGAGGGGGGGTGGCCAAGAGACCCAGTACTTC
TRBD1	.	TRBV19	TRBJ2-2	CASSIPDRANTGELFF	TGTGCCAGTAGTATCCCGGACAGGGCGAACACCGGGGAGCTGTTTTTT
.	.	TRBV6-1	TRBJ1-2	CASSEPGYGYTF	TGTGCCAGCAGTGAGCCAGGCTATGGCTACACCTTC
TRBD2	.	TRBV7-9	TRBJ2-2	CASSRPRAGGTTGELFF	TGTGCCAGCAGCCGACCGAGAGCGGGAGGGACCACCGGGGAGCTGTTTTTT
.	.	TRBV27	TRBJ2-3	CASSAFEGPSTDTQYF	TGTGCCAGCAGTGCATTCGAGGGCCCTAGCACAGATACGCAGTATTTT
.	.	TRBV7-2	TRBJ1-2	CASSLVGSGSNYGYTF	TGTGCCAGCAGCTTAGTCGGGTCAGGGTCCAACTATGGCTACACCTTC
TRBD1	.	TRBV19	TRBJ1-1	CASSTPRGFVTEAFF	TGTGCCAGTAGTACCCCCAGGGGGTTCGTCACTGAAGCTTTCTTT
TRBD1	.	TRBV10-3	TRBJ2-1	CAISGGTGGRDEQFF	TGTGCCATCAGTGGGGGGACAGGGGGGAGAGATGAGCAGTTCTTC
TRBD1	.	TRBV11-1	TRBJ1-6	CASSLGQGPGSPLHF	TGTGCCAGCAGCCTCGGACAGGGGCCTGGTTCACCCCTCCACTTT
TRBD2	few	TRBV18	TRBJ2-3	CASIRTSGITDTQYF	TGTGCCAGCATACGGACTAGCGGGATTACAGATACGCAGTATTTT
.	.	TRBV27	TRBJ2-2	CASSFLWTANTGELFF	TGTGCCAGCAGTTTCTTATGGACAGCGAACACCGGGGAGCTGTTTTTT
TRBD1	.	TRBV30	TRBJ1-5	CAWSSQTGYQPQHF	TGTGCCTGGAGCAGTCAGACAGGGTATCAGCCCCAGCATTTT
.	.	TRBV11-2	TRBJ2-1	CASSTGIGSMTDEQFF	TGTGCCAGCAGTACCGGGATAGGATCCATGACCGATGAGCAGTTCTTC
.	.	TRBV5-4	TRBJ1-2	CASSQQFTDYGYTF	TGTGCCAGCAGCCAGCAGTTTACAGACTATGGCTACACCTTC
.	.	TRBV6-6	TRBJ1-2	CASSDNRISDYTF	TGTGCCAGCAGTGACAACAGAATTTCAGACTACACCTTC
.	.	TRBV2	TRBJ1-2	CASRGDRQNGYTF	TGTGCCAGCAGGGGCGACAGACAAAATGGCTACACCTTC
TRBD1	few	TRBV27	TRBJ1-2	CASLPPGQNYGYTF	TGTGCCAGCCTCCCTCCGGGACAGAACTATGGCTACACCTTC
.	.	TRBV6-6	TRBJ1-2	CASSYQEGGRYGYTF	TGTGCCAGCAGTTACCAGGAGGGGGGGAGGTATGGCTACACCTTC
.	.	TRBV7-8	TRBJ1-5	CASSLGSVNQPQHF	TGTGCCAGCAGCTTAGGCAGTGTGAACCAGCCCCAGCATTTT
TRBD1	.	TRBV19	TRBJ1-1	CASNSEPSRQGAFF	TGTGCCAGTAACTCGGAGCCCTCGCGACAGGGAGCTTTCTTT
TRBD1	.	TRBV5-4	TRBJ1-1	CASSPGGTGFPLEAFF	TGTGCCAGCAGTCCAGGCGGGACAGGGTTTCCCCTTGAAGCTTTCTTT
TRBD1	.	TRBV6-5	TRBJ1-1	CASTPDRGDTEAFF	TGTGCCAGCACCCCGGACAGGGGAGACACTGAAGCTTTCTTT
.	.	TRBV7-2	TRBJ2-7	CASSLRADYQQYF	TGTGCCAGCAGCTTAAGGGCGGACTACCAGCAGTACTTC
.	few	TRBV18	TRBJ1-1	CASSPNRQGRAEAFF	TGTGCCAGCTCACCCAACCGGCAGGGGAGGGCTGAAGCTTTCTTT
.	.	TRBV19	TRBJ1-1	CASSPLSQGGTEAFF	TGTGCCAGTAGTCCCCTCAGTCAGGGTGGGACTGAAGCTTTCTTT
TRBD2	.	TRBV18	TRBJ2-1	CASSPQTSGKGEQFF	TGTGCCAGCTCACCTCAGACTAGCGGGAAGGGTGAGCAGTTCTTC